This T cell receptor beta chain was profiled in a study of T cell repertoires in cytomegalovirus infection. Study-level information: Public TCR beta signatures were indicative of both CMV infection and a matching HLA type. General observations from the study: CMV-specific TCR beta clonotypes restricted by HLA-C were the ones dominating the ex vivo response.

TCRdb analysed the reads with MiXCR anew, one entry per CDR3 protein. The sample comprises approximately 990,000 distinct CDR3 sequences, roughly 31% of which are singletons, and 11% to 15% rests with the top ten. A remark on this clonotype: The antigen is unknown.

The length of the CDR3 is 14 residues. The germline V gene has CDR1 SNHLY and CDR2 FYNNEI. Trimming cost V 3 bases and J 8 bases, with 14 bases left between them. The V and J genes are TRBV2 and TRBJ2-1, with D perhaps matching TRBD1 or TRBD2 (6 bases each). Here the sequenced sample was cultured CD8+ T cells from PBMCs, taken from culture after CMV antigen stimulation. This TCR came from a human donor in good health (CMV status not recorded). Some clones in this sample may be carry-over from other donors' samples. CDR3 nucleotides: TGTGCCAGCAGTGAGTTAGGGGGGCTGGATGAGCAGTTCTTC. It yields the protein CASSELGGLDEQFF.